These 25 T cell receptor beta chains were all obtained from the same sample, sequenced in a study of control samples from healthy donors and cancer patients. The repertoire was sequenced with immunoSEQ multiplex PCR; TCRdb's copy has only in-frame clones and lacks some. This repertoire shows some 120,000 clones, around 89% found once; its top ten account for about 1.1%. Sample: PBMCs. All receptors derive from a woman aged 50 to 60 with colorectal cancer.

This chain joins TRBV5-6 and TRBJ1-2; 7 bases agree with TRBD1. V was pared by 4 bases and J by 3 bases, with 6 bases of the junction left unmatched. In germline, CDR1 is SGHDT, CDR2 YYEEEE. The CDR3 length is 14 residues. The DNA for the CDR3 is TGTGCCAGCAGCGAGGGACAGAATTACTATGGCTACACCTTC. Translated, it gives CASSEGQNYYGYTF.

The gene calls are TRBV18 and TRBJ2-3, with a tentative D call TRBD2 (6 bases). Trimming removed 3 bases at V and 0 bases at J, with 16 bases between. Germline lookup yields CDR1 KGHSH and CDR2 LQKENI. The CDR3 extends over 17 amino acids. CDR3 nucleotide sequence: TGTGCCAGCTCACCCGATGGTGGCGGGGCCAGCACAGATACGCAGTATTTT. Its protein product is CASSPDGGGASTDTQYF.

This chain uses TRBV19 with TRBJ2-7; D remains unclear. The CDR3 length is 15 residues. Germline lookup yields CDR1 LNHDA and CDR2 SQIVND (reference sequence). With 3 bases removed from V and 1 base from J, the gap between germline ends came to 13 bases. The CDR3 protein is CASSIGVGRSYEQYF. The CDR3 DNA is TGTGCCAGTAGTATTGGTGTGGGCAGATCCTACGAGCAGTACTTC.

CDR3 residues: CASSMRTDSNYGYTF. The CDR3 coding sequence is TGTGCCAGTAGTATGCGGACGGATTCTAACTATGGCTACACCTTC. The chain links TRBV19 to TRBJ1-2; no reliable D call. Trimming removed 3 bases at V and 0 bases at J, with 11 bases between. This CDR3 region has 15 residues. The germline V gene encodes CDR1 LNHDA and CDR2 SQIVND (reference sequence).

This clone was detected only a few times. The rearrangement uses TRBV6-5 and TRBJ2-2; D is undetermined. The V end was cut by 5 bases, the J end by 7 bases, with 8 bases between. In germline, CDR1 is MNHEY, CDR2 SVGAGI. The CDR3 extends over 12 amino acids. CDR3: CASSNKRGELFF. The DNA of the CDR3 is TGTGCCAGCAGTAACAAGCGCGGGGAGCTGTTTTTT.

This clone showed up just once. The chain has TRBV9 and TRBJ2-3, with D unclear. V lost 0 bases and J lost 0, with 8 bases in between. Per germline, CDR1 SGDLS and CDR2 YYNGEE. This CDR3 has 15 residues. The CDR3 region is CASSVVNTSTDTQYF. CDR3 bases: TGTGCCAGCAGCGTAGTAAATACCAGCACAGATACGCAGTATTTT.

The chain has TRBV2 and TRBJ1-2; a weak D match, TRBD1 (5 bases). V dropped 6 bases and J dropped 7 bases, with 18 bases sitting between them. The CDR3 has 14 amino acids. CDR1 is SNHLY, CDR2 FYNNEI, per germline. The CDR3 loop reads CASSPFTQGGGYTF. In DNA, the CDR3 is TGTGCCAGCAGCCCCTTTACGCAGGGTGGTGGCTACACCTTC. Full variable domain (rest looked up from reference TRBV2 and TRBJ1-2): EPEVTQTPSHQVTQMGQEVILRCVPISNHLYFYWYRQILGQKVEFLVSFYNNEISEKSEIFDDQFSVERPDGSNFTLKIRSTKLEDSAMYFCASSPFTQGGGYTFGSGTRLTVV.

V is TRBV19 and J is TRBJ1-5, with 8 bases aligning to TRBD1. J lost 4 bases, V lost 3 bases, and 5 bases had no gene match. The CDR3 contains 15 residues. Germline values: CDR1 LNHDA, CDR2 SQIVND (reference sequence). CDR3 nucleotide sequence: TGTGCCAGTAGTATTGAGGGACAGGCTAATCAGCCCCAGCATTTT. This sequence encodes CASSIEGQANQPQHF. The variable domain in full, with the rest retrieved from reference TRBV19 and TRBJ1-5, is DGGITQSPKYLFRKEGQNVTLSCEQNLNHDAMYWYRQDPGQGLRLIYYSQIVNDFQKGDIAEGYSVSREKKESFPLTVTSAQKNPTAFYLCASSIEGQANQPQHFGDGTRLSIL.

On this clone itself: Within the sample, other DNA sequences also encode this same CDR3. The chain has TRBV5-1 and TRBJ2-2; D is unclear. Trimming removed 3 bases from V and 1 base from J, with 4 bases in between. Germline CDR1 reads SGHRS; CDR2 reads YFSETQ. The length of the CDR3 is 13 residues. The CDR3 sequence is CASSSQNTGELFF. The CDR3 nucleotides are TGCGCCAGCAGCTCGCAGAACACCGGGGAGCTGTTTTTT.

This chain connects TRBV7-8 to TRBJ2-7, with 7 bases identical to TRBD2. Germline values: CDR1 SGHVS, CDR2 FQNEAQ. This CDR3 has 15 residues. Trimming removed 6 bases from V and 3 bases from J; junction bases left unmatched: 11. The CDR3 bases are TGTGCCAGCAGTGGCCGGCAGCGGGACTTCTACGAGCAGTACTTC. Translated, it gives CASSGRQRDFYEQYF.

CDR3 protein: CASSLVGDRHSYEQYF. The DNA of the CDR3 is TGTGCCAGCAGCTTAGTTGGGGACAGGCACTCCTACGAGCAGTACTTC. V and J are TRBV7-6 and TRBJ2-7; 8 nucleotides match TRBD1. CDR1 is SGHVS and CDR2 is FNYEAQ in the germline V gene. This CDR3 is 16 amino acids long. The V and J ends lost 1 base and 0 bases, in that order; junction bases with no gene match: 5.

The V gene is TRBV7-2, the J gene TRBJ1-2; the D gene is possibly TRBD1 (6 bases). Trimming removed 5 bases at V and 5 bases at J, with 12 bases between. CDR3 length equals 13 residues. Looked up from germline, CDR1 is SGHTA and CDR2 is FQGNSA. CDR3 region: CASSPQGRYGYTF. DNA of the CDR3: TGTGCCAGCAGCCCACAGGGACGTTATGGCTACACCTTC.

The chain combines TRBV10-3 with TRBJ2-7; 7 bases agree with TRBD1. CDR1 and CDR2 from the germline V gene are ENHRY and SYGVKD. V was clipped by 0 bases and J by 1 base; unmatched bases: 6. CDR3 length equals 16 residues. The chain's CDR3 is CAISESTDRISYEQYF. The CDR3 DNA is TGTGCCATCAGTGAGTCGACGGACAGGATATCCTACGAGCAGTACTTC.

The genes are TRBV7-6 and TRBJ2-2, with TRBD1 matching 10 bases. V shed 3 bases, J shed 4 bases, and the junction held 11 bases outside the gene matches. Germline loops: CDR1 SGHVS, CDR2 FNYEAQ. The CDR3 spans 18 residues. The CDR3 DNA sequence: TGTGCCAGCAGCTTGGTGGGGACAGGGGAAGTGGGCACCGGGGAGCTGTTTTTT. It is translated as CASSLVGTGEVGTGELFF.

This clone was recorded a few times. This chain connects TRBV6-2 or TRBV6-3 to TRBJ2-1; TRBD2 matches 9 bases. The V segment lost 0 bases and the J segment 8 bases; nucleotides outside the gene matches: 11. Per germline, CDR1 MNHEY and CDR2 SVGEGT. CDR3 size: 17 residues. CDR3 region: CASSYSLREGLNDEQFF. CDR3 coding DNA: TGTGCCAGCAGTTACTCGTTGCGGGAGGGACTTAACGATGAGCAGTTCTTC.

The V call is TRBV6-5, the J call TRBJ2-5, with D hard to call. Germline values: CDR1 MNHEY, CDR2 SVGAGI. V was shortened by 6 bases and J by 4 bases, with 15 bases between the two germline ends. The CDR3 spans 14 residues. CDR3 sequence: CASSPAVHSETQYF. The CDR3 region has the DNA TGTGCCAGCAGCCCCGCCGTTCATTCAGAGACCCAGTACTTC.

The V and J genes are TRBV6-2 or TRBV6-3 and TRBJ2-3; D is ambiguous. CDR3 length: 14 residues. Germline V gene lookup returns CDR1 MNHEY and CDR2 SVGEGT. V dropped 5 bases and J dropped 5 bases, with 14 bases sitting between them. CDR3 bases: TGTGCCAGCAGTAAGTCGCCCACCCTAGATACGCAGTATTTT. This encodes CASSKSPTLDTQYF.

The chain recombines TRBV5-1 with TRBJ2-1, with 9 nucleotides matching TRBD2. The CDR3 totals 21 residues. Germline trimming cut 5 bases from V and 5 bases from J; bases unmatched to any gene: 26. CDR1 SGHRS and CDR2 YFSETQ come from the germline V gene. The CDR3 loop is CASSTLRTGDSRTSVNNEQFF. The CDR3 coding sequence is TGCGCCAGCAGTACTCTCAGGACAGGAGACAGTAGGACTAGCGTTAACAATGAGCAGTTCTTC. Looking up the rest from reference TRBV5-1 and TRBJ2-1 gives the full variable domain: KAGVTQTPRYLIKTRGQQVTLSCSPISGHRSVSWYQQTPGQGLQFLFEYFSETQRNKGNFPGRFSGRQFSNSRSEMNVSTLELGDSALYLCASSTLRTGDSRTSVNNEQFFGPGTRLTVL.

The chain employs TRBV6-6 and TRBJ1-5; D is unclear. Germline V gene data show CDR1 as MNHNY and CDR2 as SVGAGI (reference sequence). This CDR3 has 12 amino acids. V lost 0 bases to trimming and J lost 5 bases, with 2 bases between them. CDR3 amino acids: CASSYSDQPQHF. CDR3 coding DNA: TGTGCCAGCAGTTACTCCGATCAGCCCCAGCATTTT.

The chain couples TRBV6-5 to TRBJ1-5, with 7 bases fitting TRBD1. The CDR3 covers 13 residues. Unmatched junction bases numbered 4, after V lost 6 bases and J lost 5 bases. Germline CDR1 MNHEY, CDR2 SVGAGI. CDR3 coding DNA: TGTGCCAGCAGCCACAGGGGTGATCAGCCCCAGCATTTT. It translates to CASSHRGDQPQHF.

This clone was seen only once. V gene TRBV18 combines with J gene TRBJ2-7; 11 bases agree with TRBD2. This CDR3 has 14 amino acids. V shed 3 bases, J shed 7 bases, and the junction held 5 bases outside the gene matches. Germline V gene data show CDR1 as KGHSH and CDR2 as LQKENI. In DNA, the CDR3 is TGTGCCAGCTCACCCGGACTAGCGGGCGGAGAGCAGTACTTC. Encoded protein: CASSPGLAGGEQYF.

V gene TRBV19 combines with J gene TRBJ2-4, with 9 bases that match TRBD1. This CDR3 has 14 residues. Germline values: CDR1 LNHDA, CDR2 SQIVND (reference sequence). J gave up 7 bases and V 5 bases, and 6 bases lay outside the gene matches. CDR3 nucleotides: TGTGCCAGTAGTTCAACAGGGGGCCGGAACATTCAGTACTTC. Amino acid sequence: CASSSTGGRNIQYF.

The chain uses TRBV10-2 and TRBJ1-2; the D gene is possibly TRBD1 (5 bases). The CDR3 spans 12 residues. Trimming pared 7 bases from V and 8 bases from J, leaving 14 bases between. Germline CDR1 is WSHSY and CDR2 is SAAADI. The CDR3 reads CASTDSWSGYTF. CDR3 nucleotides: TGCGCCAGCACCGACAGTTGGAGCGGCTACACCTTC.

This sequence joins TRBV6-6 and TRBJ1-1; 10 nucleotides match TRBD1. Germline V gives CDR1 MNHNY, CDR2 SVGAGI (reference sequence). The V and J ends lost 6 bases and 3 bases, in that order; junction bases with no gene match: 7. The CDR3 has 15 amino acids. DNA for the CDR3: TGTGCCAGCAGCCGCCGGGACAGGGGAGACACTGAAGCTTTCTTT. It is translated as CASSRRDRGDTEAFF.

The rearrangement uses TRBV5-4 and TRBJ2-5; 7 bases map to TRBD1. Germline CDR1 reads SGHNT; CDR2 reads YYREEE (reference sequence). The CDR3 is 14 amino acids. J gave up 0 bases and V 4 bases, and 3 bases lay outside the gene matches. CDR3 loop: CASSQGVYQETQYF. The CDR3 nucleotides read TGTGCCAGCAGCCAGGGGGTCTACCAAGAGACCCAGTACTTC.